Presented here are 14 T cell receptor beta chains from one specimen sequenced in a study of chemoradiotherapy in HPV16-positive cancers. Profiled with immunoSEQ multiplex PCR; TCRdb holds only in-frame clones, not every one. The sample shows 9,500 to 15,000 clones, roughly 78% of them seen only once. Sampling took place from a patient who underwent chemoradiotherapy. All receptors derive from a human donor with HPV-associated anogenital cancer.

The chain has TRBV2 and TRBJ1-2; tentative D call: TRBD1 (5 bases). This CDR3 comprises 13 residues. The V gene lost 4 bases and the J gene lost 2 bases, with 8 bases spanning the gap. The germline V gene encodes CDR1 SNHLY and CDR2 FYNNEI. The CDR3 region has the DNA TGTGCCAGCAGTGGAGGGGCGAACTATGGCTACACCTTC. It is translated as CASSGGANYGYTF.

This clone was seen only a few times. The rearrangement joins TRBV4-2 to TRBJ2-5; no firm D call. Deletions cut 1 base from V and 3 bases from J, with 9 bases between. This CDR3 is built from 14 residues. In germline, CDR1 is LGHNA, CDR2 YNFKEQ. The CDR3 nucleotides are TGTGCCAGCAGCCAAGTAGGCGGTAAAGAGACCCAGTACTTC. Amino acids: CASSQVGGKETQYF.

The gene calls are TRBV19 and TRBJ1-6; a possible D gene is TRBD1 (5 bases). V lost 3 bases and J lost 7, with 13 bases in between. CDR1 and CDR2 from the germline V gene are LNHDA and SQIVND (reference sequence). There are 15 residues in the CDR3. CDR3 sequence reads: CASSISRASNSPLHF. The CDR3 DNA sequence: TGTGCCAGTAGTATCAGCAGGGCTAGCAATTCACCCCTCCACTTT.

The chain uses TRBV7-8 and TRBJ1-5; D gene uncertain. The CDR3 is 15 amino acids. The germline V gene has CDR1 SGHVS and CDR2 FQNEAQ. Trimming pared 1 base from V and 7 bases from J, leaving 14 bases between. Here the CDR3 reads CASSLDPGEGQPQHF. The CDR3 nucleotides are TGTGCCAGCAGCTTAGATCCCGGGGAGGGACAGCCCCAGCATTTT.

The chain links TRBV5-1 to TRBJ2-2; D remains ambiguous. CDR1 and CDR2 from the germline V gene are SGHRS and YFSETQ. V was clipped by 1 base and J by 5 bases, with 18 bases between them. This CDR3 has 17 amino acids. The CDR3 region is CASSLLPGEGPTGELFF. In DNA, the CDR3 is TGCGCCAGCAGCTTGCTCCCGGGTGAAGGACCTACCGGGGAGCTGTTTTTT.

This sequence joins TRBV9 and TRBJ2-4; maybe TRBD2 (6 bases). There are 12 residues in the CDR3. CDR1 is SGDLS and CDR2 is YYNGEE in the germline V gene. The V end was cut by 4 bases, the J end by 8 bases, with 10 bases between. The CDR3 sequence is CASSLGEDIQYF. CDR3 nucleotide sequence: TGTGCCAGCAGCCTCGGGGAGGACATTCAGTACTTC.

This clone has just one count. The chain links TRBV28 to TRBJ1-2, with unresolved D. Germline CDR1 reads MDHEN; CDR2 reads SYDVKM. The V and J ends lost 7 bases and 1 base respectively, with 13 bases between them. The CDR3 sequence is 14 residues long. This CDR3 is CASTSPTGNYGYTF. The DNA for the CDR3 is TGTGCCAGCACTTCGCCCACGGGTAACTATGGCTACACCTTC.

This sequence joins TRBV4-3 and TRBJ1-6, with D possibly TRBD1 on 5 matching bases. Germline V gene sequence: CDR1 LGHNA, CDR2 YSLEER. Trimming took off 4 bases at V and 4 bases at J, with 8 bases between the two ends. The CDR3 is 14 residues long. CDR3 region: CASSRGEYNSPLHF. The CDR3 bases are TGCGCCAGCAGCCGAGGGGAATATAATTCACCCCTCCACTTT.

The CDR3 is CATSRVTDSHEQFF. In DNA form, the CDR3 reads TGTGCCACCAGCAGGGTAACCGACTCCCATGAGCAGTTCTTC. The chain employs TRBV15 and TRBJ2-1; D not certain. The CDR3 extends over 14 amino acids. Germline loops: CDR1 LNHNV, CDR2 YYDKDF (reference sequence). Trimming removed 3 bases at V and 8 bases at J, with 14 bases between.

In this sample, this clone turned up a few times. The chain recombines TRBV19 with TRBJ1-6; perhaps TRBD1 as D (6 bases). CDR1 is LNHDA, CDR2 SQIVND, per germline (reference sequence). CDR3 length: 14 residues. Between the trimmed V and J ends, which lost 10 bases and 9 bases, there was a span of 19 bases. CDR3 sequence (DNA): TGTGCCACCACAGACAGGACTGTTGGTTCACCCCTCCACTTT. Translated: CATTDRTVGSPLHF.

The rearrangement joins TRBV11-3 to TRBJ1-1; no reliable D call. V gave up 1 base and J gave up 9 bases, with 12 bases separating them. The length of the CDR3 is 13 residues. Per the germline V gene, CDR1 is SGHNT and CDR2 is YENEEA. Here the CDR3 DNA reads TGTGCCAGCAGCTTAGGCGTAGGGTCGAAAGCTTTCTTT. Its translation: CASSLGVGSKAFF.

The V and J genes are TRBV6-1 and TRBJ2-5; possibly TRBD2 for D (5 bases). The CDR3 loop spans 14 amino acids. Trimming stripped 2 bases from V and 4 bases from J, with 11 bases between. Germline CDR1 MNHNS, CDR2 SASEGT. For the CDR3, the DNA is TGTGCCAGCAGTGAAAACCGCCGGGGAGAGACCCAGTACTTC. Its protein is CASSENRRGETQYF.

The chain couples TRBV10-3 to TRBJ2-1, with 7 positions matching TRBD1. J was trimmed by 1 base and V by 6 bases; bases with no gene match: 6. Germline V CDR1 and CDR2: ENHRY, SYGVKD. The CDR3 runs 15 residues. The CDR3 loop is CAIRTQGVSYNEQFF. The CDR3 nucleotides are TGTGCCATCAGGACGCAGGGGGTGTCCTACAATGAGCAGTTCTTC.

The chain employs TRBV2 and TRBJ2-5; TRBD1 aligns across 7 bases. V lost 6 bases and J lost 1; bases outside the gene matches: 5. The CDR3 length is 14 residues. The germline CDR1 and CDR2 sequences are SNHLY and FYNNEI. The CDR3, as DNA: TGTGCCAGCAGACTACAGGGGTCCCAAGAGACCCAGTACTTC. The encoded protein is CASRLQGSQETQYF.